This entry lists 15 T cell receptor beta chains sequenced from one sample in a study of cytomegalovirus exposure and HLA in healthy donors. The PCR contained 60 Vbeta and 13 Jbeta primers. Some clones are missing from TCRdb's copy, which holds only in-frame ones; the method was immunoSEQ multiplex PCR. This sample has approximately 170,000 clones; over 65% occur once, and the top ten carry 0.6% to 0.95%. The sample comprised PBMCs. The receptors were sampled from a female donor in good health and CMV-seronegative.

The sample holds a few counts of this clone. This chain uses TRBV7-2 with TRBJ2-7, with 11 positions matching TRBD2. The CDR3 contains 18 residues. J gave up 5 bases and V 5 bases, and 17 bases lay outside the gene matches. Looked up from germline, CDR1 is SGHTA and CDR2 is FQGNSA. Here the CDR3 reads CASSAGTSGRRVGNEQYF. The CDR3 bases are TGTGCCAGCAGCGCAGGAACTAGCGGGAGAAGGGTAGGAAACGAGCAGTACTTC.

The V call is TRBV4-1, the J call TRBJ1-2; the D is unclear. CDR1 is MGHRA and CDR2 is YSYEKL in the germline V gene. Trimming removed 6 bases from V and 4 bases from J, with 18 bases in between. This CDR3 region has 15 residues. The CDR3 region is CASSKAQSGAYGYTF. CDR3 coding DNA: TGCGCCAGCAGTAAGGCACAGTCGGGAGCCTATGGCTACACCTTC.

V and J are TRBV4-3 and TRBJ1-3; D call uncertain. CDR1 LGHNA and CDR2 YSLEER come from the germline V gene. This CDR3 comprises 15 residues. Trimming took off 1 base at V and 0 bases at J, with 7 bases between the two ends. CDR3 nucleotide sequence: TGCGCCAGCAGCCAAGTGGCGGACTCTGGAAACACCATATATTTT. Translation: CASSQVADSGNTIYF.

This chain uses TRBV7-9 with TRBJ1-3; D remains ambiguous. Germline CDR1 is SEHNR and CDR2 is FQNEAQ (reference sequence). The CDR3 runs to 17 residues. The V end was cut by 3 bases, the J end by 5 bases, with 20 bases between. CDR3 nucleotides: TGTGCCAGCAGCTTGGGTGGGCAGACAAAACTGAGAAACACCATATATTTT. Translation: CASSLGGQTKLRNTIYF.

This clone showed up just once. One end of the junction fails to match germline, which may point to a read error. The chain joins TRBV27 to TRBJ2-7; D is perhaps TRBD1 (6 bases). This CDR3 contains 10 residues. From germline, CDR1 is MNHEY and CDR2 SMNVEV (reference sequence). CDR3 amino acids: CASPRVGGNF. In nucleotides, the CDR3 is TGTGCCAGCCCCCGGGTAGGGGGAAACTTC.

The rearrangement joins TRBV29-1 to TRBJ2-1; the D gene is possibly TRBD2 (6 bases). The CDR3 contains 13 residues. Germline values: CDR1 SQVTM, CDR2 ANQGSEA. V lost 5 bases, J lost 6 bases, and 14 bases lay in between. The CDR3 DNA follows: TGCAGCGTTTGCCGACCCGGGGGCAATGAGCAGTTCTTC. Its protein is CSVCRPGGNEQFF.

The rearrangement uses TRBV5-8 and TRBJ2-2; possibly TRBD2 for D (6 bases). Looked up from germline, CDR1 is SGHTS and CDR2 is YDEGEE. This CDR3 comprises 15 residues. V dropped 4 bases and J dropped 1 base, with 11 bases sitting between them. The CDR3 loop is CASSTGTLNTGELFF. CDR3 in DNA: TGTGCCAGCAGCACCGGGACTTTGAACACCGGGGAGCTGTTTTTT.

V usage is TRBV5-1 and J usage is TRBJ2-5; the match to TRBD2 covers 7 bases. The CDR3 spans 17 residues. Germline trimming cut 4 bases from V and 1 base from J; bases unmatched to any gene: 13. Germline loops: CDR1 SGHRS, CDR2 YFSETQ. The CDR3 sequence is CASSLTRSGNPQETQYF. The CDR3, as DNA: TGCGCCAGCAGCCTAACTAGAAGCGGGAACCCCCAAGAGACCCAGTACTTC.

V usage is TRBV14 and J usage is TRBJ1-1; D remains ambiguous. The CDR3 length is 14 residues. The germline V gene has CDR1 SGHDN and CDR2 FVKESK. The V end lost 4 bases, the J end lost 1 base, and 10 bases lay between the germline ends. In DNA, the CDR3 is TGTGCCAGCAGCCTTCAATGGAGGAACACTGAAGCTTTCTTT. Translation: CASSLQWRNTEAFF.

V usage is TRBV5-6 and J usage is TRBJ1-5; the D gene is possibly TRBD1 (5 bases). The CDR3 loop spans 15 amino acids. The germline V gene encodes CDR1 SGHDT and CDR2 YYEEEE. Trimming took 1 base from V and 6 from J, leaving 14 bases between them. CDR3: CASSLRSFGGQPQHF. Here the CDR3 DNA reads TGTGCCAGCAGCTTGCGCAGTTTCGGGGGTCAGCCCCAGCATTTT.

The chain recombines TRBV30 with TRBJ1-2; 7 bases are shared with TRBD1. V dropped 8 bases and J dropped 7; count of bases not matched to a gene: 13. The CDR3 runs to 13 residues. Germline V gene data show CDR1 as GTSNPN and CDR2 as SVGIG (reference sequence). CDR3 loop: CARSAGGGFGYTF. The DNA for the CDR3 is TGTGCCCGATCGGCAGGAGGGGGCTTTGGCTACACCTTC.

CDR3 amino acids: CASSLTGRTYEQYF. In DNA, the CDR3 is TGTGCCAGCAGTTTGACAGGGAGGACCTACGAGCAGTACTTC. V and J are TRBV28 and TRBJ2-7, with a tentative D call TRBD1 (7 bases). The CDR3 is made up of 14 amino acids. Trimming removed 3 bases from V and 2 bases from J, with 11 bases in between. Germline V gives CDR1 MDHEN, CDR2 SYDVKM.

This clone was recorded only once. This rearrangement joins TRBV6-5 to TRBJ1-4; no definite D call. The CDR3 contains 13 residues. Germline loops: CDR1 MNHEY, CDR2 SVGAGI. V lost 2 bases to trimming and J lost 6 bases, with 7 bases between them. The CDR3 loop is CASSYNSYEKLFF. The CDR3 nucleotides are TGTGCCAGCAGTTACAACTCGTATGAAAAACTGTTTTTT.

The rearrangement links TRBV7-2 to TRBJ1-5, with a weak D call TRBD1 (5 bases). Germline CDR1 and CDR2: SGHTA and FQGNSA. V was cut by 5 bases and J by 4 bases, with 12 bases left in between. The length of the CDR3 is 14 residues. In nucleotides, the CDR3 is TGTGCCAGCAGCCCAGGGCCTTGGAATCAGCCCCAGCATTTT. Protein product: CASSPGPWNQPQHF.

This clone was detected a few times. The V and J genes are TRBV7-3 and TRBJ2-5, with D possibly being TRBD1 (5 bases). CDR3 length: 15 amino acids. Trimming took 0 bases from V and 1 from J, leaving 9 bases between them. CDR1 and CDR2 (germline): SGHTA, FQGTGA. The CDR3 protein is CASSLTGRAQETQYF. DNA of the CDR3: TGTGCCAGCAGCTTAACCGGCAGGGCCCAAGAGACCCAGTACTTC. The full variable domain, rest sourced from reference TRBV7-3 and TRBJ2-5, is GAGVSQTPSNKVTEKGKYVELRCDPISGHTALYWYRQSLGQGPEFLIYFQGTGAADDSGLPNDRFFAVRPEGSVSTLKIQRTERGDSAVYLCASSLTGRAQETQYFGPGTRLLVL.